This TCR gamma chain derives from a study of gamma delta lymphoproliferative disorders and STAT genes. On this clone itself: This CDR3 is also generated by other DNA sequences in the sample.

Genomic DNA from isolated PBMCs served as the sequencing template. All samples were taken off therapy or before therapy. The V gene end was trimmed by 0 bases and the J gene end by 7 bases; junction bases not matched to a gene: 6. This CDR3 region has 13 residues. Germline lookup yields CDR1 EGSNGY and CDR2 YDSYNSKV. TCRdb reprocessed the multiplex PCR reads through CATT. Among around 2,400 gamma-chain clones listed, around 9.8% were seen once. The source material was blood. The sequence derives from a human donor with gamma-delta T-cell large granular lymphocyte leukemia. The rearrangement links TRGV2 to TRGJ1 or TRGJ2. The J gene, not given by TCRdb, was assigned here from a germline match of the nucleotide sequence. CDR3 sequence: CATWDGPRYKKLF. In DNA form, the CDR3 reads TGTGCCACCTGGGACGGGCCCCGGTATAAGAAACTCTTT.